The clone carrying this T cell receptor beta chain was observed at least ten times. The antigen remains undetermined. V shed 6 bases and J shed 5 bases, with 16 bases lying between them. Germline loops: CDR1 SNHLY, CDR2 FYNNEI. This CDR3 contains 14 residues. Authors of the study amplified TCR beta CDR3 regions from RNA transcripts. Researchers ran a first-round RT-PCR on the TCR CDR3 using the HTBI primer set. TCRdb reprocessed the multiplex PCR reads via MiXCR and lists one record per CDR3 protein. Among about 290,000 distinct CDR3 sequences, 10% to 15% were seen once, and the ten largest hold 6% to 8%. The source of the sample is a study of T cells in Graves' hyperthyroidism and ophthalmopathy. Study conclusions and caveats: Blood also contained most expanded thyroid clonotypes above 0.001.

Hyperthyroidism had been newly diagnosed in patients aged 18 to 65, and its duration was under 2 months. Patients having uncontrolled infection, another autoimmune disease, pregnancy or lactation were not included. Diagnostic decisions used clinical symptoms, serum thyroxine and TRAb, thyroid ultrasound and orbital computed tomography. The sample comprised blood. The chain uses TRBV2 and TRBJ2-5; possible D gene TRBD2, 5 bases. The TCR originated in a woman under 40 with Graves' hyperthyroidism that later progressed to Graves' ophthalmopathy. The CDR3 here is CASREETGAETQYF. Written as DNA, the CDR3 is TGTGCCAGCAGGGAGGAGACCGGTGCGGAGACCCAGTACTTC.